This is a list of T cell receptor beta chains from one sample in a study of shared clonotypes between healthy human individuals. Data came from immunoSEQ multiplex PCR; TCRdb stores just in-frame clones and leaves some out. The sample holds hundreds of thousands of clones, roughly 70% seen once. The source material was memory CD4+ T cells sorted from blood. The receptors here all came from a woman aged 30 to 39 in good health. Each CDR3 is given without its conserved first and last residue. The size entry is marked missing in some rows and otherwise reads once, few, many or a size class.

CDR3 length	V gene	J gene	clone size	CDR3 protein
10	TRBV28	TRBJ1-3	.	ASSFAGNTIY
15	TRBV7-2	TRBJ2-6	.	ASSTLGLASGANVLT
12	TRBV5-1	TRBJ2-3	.	ASSLGTSGIRPY
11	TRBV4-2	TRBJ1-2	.	ASSQVPSWGYT
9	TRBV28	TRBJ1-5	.	ASFSDQPQH
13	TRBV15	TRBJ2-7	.	ATSTGTAGVYEQY
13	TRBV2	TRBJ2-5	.	ASSRTGNTQETQY
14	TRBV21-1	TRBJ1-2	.	ASSKDGTGNHYGYT
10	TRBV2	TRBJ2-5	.	ASTSEGSPGY
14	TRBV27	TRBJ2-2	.	ASSFGLAGATGELF
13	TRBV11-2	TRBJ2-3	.	ASSLAGGRTDTQY
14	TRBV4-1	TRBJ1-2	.	ASSPSTGRDNYGYT
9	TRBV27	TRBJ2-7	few	VGGWIREQY
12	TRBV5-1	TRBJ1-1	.	ASSLEPGQLEAF
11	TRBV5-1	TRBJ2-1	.	ASSLGGYNEQF
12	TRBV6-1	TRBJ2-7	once	ASSDSSGSLEQY
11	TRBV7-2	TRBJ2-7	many	ASSSQLGYEQY
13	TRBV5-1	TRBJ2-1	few	ASSIDSSSYNEQF
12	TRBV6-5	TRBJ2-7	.	ASSPRTGPYEQY
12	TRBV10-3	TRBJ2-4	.	ATGADTTKNIQY
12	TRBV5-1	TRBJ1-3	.	ASSTGGSGNTIY
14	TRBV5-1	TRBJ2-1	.	ASSLLGRELYNEQF